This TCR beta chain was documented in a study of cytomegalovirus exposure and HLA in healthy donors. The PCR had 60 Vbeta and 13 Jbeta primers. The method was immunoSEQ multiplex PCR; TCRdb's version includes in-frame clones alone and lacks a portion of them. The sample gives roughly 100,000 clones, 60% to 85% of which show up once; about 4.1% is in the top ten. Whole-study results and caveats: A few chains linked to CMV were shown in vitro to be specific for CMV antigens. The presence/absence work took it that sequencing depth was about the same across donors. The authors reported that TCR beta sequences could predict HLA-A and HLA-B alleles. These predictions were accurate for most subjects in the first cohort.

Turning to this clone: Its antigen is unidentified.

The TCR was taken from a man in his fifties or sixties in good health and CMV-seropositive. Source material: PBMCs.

The CDR3 coding sequence is TGCGCCAGCAGTCGGAGCGCGAGCTCCTACGAGCAGTACTTC. It specifies CASSRSASSYEQYF. The gene calls are TRBV5-1 and TRBJ2-7, with unresolved D. The germline V gene has CDR1 SGHRS and CDR2 YFSETQ. The V and J ends lost 5 bases and 0 bases respectively, with 12 bases between them. CDR3 length: 14 residues.